This TCR beta chain comes out of a study of regulatory T cells in long-lasting Graves disease. Study background: Less than 3 months of antithyroid drugs had been taken by newly diagnosed Graves' patients.

General observations from the study: Favored usage of TRBV28, TRBJ1-2 and TRBJ2-5 was recorded in persistent disease.

CDR3 regions were amplified by Arm-PCR using iRepertoire HTBI primers to build TCR beta libraries. MiXCR was run by TCRdb on the multiplex PCR reads, yielding one entry per CDR3 protein. The data hold about 540,000 distinct CDR3 sequences, with about 14% observed a single time. With regard to this clonotype: The antigen remains unidentified.

V was trimmed by 6 bases and J by 7 bases, leaving 13 bases between them. Germline loops: CDR1 SGHTS, CDR2 YDEGEE. The length of the CDR3 is 12 residues. The time point is: newly diagnosed GD, antithyroid drugs for less than 3 months. The TCR library used RNA extracted from PBMCs. These data are also associated with another study on T cells in Graves' hyperthyroidism and ophthalmopathy. That study reports: On the basis of clinical symptoms, serum thyroxine and TRAb, thyroid ultrasound and orbital computed tomography, diagnoses were made.

The V and J genes are TRBV5-8 and TRBJ1-1; D is uncertain. The source is a man in his thirties or forties with Graves disease. The source material was peripheral blood mononuclear cells (PBMCs), sampled at new diagnosis, from a patient treated with antithyroid drugs. The CDR3 is CASNRLLGEAFF. The CDR3, as DNA: TGTGCCAGCAATCGTCTCCTAGGTGAAGCTTTCTTT. Variable domain in full (rest from reference TRBV5-8 and TRBJ1-1): EAGVTQSPTHLIKTRGQQATLRCSPISGHTSVYWYQQALGLGLQFLLWYDEGEERNRGNFPPRFSGRQFPNYSSELNVNALELEDSALYLCASNRLLGEAFFGQGTRLTVV.